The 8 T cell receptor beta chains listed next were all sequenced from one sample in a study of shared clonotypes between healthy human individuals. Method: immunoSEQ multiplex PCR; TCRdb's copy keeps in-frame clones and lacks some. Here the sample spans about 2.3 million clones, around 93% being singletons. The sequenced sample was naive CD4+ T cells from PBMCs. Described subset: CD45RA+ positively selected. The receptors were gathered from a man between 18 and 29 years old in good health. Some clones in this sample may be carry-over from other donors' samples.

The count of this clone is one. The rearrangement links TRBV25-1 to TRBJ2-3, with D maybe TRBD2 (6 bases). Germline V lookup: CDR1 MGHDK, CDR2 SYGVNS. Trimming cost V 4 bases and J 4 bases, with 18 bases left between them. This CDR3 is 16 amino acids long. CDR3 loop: CASSAPSVASADTQYF. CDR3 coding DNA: TGTGCCAGCAGTGCGCCTAGCGTAGCGAGCGCAGATACGCAGTATTTT.

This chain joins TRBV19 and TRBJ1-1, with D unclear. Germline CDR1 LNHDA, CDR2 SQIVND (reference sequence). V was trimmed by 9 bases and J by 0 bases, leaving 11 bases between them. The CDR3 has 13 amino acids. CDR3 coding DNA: TGTGCCAGCAAGACTACCATGAACACTGAAGCTTTCTTT. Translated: CASKTTMNTEAFF.

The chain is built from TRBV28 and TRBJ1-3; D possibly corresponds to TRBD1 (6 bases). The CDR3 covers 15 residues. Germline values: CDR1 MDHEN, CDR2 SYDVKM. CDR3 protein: CALPRGGNSGNTIYF. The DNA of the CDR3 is TGTGCTCTTCCGAGGGGGGGGAATTCTGGAAACACCATATATTTT.

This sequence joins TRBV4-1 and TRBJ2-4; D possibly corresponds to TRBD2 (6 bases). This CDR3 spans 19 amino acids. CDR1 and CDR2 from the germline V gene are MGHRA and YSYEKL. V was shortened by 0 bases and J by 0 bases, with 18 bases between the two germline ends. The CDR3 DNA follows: TGCGCCAGCAGCCAAGACAACCGATGGCAGGGACTAGCCAAAAACATTCAGTACTTC. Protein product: CASSQDNRWQGLAKNIQYF.

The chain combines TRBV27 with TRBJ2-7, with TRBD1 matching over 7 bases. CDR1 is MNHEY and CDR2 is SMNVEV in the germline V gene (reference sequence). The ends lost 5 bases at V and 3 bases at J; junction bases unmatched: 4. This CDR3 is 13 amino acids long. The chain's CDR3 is CASSPRQGYEQYF. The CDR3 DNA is TGTGCCAGCAGTCCTAGACAGGGCTACGAGCAGTACTTC.

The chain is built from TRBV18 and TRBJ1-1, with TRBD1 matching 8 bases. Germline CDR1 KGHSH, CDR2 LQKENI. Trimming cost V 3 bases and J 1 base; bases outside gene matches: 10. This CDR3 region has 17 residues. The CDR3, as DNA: TGTGCCAGCTCACCCCGACAGGGGTACGGTGGGAACACTGAAGCTTTCTTT. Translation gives CASSPRQGYGGNTEAFF.

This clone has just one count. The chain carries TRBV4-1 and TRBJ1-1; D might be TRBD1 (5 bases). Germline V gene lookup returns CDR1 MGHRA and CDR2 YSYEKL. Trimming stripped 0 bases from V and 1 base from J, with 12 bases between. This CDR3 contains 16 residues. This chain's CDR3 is CASSQDWRQPNTEAFF. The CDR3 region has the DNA TGCGCCAGCAGCCAAGATTGGAGACAGCCGAACACTGAAGCTTTCTTT.

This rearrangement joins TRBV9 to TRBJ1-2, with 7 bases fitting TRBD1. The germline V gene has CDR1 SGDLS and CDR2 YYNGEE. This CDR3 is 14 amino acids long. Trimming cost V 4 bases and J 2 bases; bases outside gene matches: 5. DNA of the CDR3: TGTGCCAGCAGCTTAACGACAGGGAACTATGGCTACACCTTC. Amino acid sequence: CASSLTTGNYGYTF.